This T cell receptor (beta chain) was sequenced during a study of chemoradiotherapy in HPV16-positive cancers (dated 2022 in TCRdb). Background on the whole study: Functional T-cell assays on cells from two HPV16-positive patients defined candidate HPV-specific T-cell clones and common TCR motifs. The study asked whether T-cell immunity against the HPV oncoproteins E6 and E7 changes during chemoradiotherapy and whether it affects survival. TCR repertoires from some 89 patients with HPV-related cancers were then used to track the candidate HPV-specific TCRs and motifs. Beyond this particular receptor, the publication reports: The functional definition of HPV-specific T cells was derived from only a couple of HPV16-positive patients, and the survival association was reported for HPV16-positive patients. In HPV16-positive patients, expansion of HPV-responsive T cells during chemoradiotherapy was found to be associated with improved recurrence-free survival. Expansion of candidate HPV-specific clones and E7-related TCR motifs was observed in the tumor microenvironment during treatment, whereas no such expansion was observed for non-HPV-specific T cells.

Receptor amplification or capture employed the immunoSEQ multiplex PCR assay. TCRdb stores this immuneACCESS table with in-frame sequences only. Part of the clones is absent; in the studies checked, under half of the shortfall reflects unresolved V genes, and no reason is known for the rest. The sample data list about 1,900 clones, and 81% of these were observed just once. The ten largest clones take up over 10% of the sample. Repertoires were sampled repeatedly over the course of chemoradiotherapy, so clonal expansion could be followed in the tumor microenvironment. Note on this clone: Its recognized antigen is unknown. Within one base of it there is no much larger clone, and no base qualities were kept.

The specimen comprised tumor tissue, sampled from a patient who underwent chemoradiotherapy. The TCR was taken from a human donor with HPV-associated anogenital cancer.

The sequenced DNA is TGTGCCAGCAGTGATGTCGGACAGGGGGGCGATAATTCACCCCTCCACTTT. It translates to CASSDVGQGGDNSPLHF. The chain couples TRBV6-1 to TRBJ1-6, with 10 bases aligning to TRBD1. The germline V and J ends show losses of 3 bases and 5 bases respectively, and no gene match explains 7 bases of the junction. Based on the germline V gene, the CDR1 and CDR2 sequences are MNHNS and SASEGT. Including cysteine and phenylalanine, the CDR3 has 17 amino acids. The only DNA kept is the CDR3, 51 bases in frame from the first base.